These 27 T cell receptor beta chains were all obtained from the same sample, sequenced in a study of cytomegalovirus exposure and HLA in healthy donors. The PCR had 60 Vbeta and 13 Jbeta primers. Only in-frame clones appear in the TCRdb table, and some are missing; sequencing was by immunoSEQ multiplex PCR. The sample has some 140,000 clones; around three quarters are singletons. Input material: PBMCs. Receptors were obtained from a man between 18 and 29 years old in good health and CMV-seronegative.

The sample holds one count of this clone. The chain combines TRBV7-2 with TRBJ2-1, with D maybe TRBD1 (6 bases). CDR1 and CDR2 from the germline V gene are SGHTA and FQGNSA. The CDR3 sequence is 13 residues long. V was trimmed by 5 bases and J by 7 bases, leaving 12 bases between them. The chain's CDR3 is CASSLNRANEQFF. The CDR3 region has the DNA TGTGCCAGCAGCCTAAACAGGGCGAATGAGCAGTTCTTC. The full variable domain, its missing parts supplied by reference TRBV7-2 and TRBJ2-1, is GAGVSQSPSNKVTEKGKDVELRCDPISGHTALYWYRQSLGQGLEFLIYFQGNSAPDKSGLPSDRFSAERTGGSVSTLTIQRTQQEDSAVYLCASSLNRANEQFFGPGTRLTVL.

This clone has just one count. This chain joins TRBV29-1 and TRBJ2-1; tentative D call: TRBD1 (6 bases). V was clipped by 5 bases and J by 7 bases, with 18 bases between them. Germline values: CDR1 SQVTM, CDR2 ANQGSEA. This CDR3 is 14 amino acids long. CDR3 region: CSVSTGWVGNEQFF. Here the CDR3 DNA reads TGCAGCGTTTCTACAGGGTGGGTAGGAAATGAGCAGTTCTTC.

The CDR3 DNA reads as TGTGCCAGCAGCTTACCACAGGGGGCGAACACCGGGGAGCTGTTTTTT. Translated, it gives CASSLPQGANTGELFF. The chain uses TRBV7-6 and TRBJ2-2; TRBD1 agrees at 8 bases. The CDR3 has 16 amino acids. Germline V gene lookup returns CDR1 SGHVS and CDR2 FNYEAQ. Trimming took 2 bases from V and 0 from J; bases not matched to a gene: 2.

The CDR3 coding sequence is TGCGCCAGCAGCCCGGTGGCCGGGGAGCTGTTTTTT. Encoded protein: CASSPVAGELFF. The rearrangement links TRBV4-3 to TRBJ2-2; D is uncertain. The CDR3 has 12 residues. The germline V and J ends were trimmed by 4 bases and 6 bases, with 6 bases remaining between them. In germline, CDR1 is LGHNA, CDR2 YSLEER.

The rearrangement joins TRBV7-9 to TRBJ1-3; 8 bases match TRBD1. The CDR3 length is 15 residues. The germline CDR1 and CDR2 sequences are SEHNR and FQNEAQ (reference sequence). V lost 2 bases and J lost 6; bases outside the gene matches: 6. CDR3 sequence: CASSLTGQGENTIYF. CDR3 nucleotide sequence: TGTGCCAGCAGCTTAACCGGACAGGGAGAAAACACCATATATTTT.

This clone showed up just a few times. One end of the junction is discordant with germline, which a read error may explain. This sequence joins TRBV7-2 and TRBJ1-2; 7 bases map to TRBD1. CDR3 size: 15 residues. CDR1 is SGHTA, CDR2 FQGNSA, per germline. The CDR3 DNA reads TGTGCCAGCACCTTAGACAGGGCGGCTAACTATGGCTACACCTTC. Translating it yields CASTLDRAANYGYTF.

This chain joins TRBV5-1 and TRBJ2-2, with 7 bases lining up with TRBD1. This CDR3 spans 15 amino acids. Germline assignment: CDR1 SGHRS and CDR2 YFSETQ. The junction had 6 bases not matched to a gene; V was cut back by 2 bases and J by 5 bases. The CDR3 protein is CASSFRQGWTGELFF. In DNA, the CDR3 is TGCGCCAGCAGCTTCCGACAGGGATGGACCGGGGAGCTGTTTTTT.

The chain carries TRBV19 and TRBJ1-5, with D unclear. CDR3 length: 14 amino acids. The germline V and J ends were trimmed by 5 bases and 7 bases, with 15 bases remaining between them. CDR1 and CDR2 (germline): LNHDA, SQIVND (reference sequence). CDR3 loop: CASSRGERAQPQHF. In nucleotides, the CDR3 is TGTGCCAGTAGTCGAGGAGAGAGGGCCCAGCCCCAGCATTTT.

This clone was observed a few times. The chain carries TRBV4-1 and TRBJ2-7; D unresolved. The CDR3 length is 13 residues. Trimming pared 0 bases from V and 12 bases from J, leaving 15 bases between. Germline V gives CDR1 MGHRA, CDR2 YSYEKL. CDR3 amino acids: CASSQELGRVLYF. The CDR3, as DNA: TGCGCCAGCAGCCAAGAACTTGGCCGGGTTTTGTACTTC.

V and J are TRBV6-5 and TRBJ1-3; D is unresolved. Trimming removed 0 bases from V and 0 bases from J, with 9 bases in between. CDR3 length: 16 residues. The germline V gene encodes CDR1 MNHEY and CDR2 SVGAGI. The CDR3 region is CASSYSAQPSGNTIYF. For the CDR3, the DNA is TGTGCCAGCAGTTACTCGGCACAGCCCTCTGGAAACACCATATATTTT.

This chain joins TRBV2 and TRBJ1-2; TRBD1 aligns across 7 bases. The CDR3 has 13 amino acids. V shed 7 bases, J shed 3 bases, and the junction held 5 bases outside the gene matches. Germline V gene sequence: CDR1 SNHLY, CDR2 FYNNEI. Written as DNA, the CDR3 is TGTGCCAGCAACACCCAGGGGGACTATGGCTACACCTTC. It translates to CASNTQGDYGYTF.

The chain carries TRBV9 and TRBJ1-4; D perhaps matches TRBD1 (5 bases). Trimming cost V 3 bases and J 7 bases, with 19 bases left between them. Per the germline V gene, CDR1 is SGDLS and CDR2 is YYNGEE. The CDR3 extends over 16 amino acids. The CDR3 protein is CASSGAGGGRSEKLFF. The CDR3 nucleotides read TGTGCCAGCAGCGGAGCAGGTGGGGGGAGGAGTGAAAAACTGTTTTTT.

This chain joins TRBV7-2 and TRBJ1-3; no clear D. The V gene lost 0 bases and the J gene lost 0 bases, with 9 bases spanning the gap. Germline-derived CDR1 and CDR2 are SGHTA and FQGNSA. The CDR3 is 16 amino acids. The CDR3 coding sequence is TGTGCCAGCAGCTTAGCGTCTGCCAGCTCTGGAAACACCATATATTTT. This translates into CASSLASASSGNTIYF.

The CDR3 reads CASSIEGAGGRFF. As DNA, the CDR3 is TGTGCCAGTAGTATAGAGGGAGCGGGGGGGCGCTTCTTC. J is TRBJ2-1 and V is TRBV19; 10 bases are a match to TRBD2. The CDR3 extends over 13 amino acids. Germline V gene lookup returns CDR1 LNHDA and CDR2 SQIVND (reference sequence). Unmatched junction bases numbered 6, after V lost 0 bases and J lost 16 bases.

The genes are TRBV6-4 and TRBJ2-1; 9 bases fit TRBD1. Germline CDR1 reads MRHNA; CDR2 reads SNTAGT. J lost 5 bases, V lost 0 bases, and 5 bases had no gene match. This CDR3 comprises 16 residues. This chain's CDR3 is CASSDSIRQGDNEQFF. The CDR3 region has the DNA TGTGCCAGCAGTGACTCGATCCGACAGGGGGACAATGAGCAGTTCTTC.

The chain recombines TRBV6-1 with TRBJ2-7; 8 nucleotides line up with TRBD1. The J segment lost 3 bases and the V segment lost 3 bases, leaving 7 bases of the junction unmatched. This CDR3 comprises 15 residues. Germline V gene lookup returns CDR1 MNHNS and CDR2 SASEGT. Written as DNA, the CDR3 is TGTGCCAGCAGTGAGCAGGGGGCAGATCTCTACGAGCAGTACTTC. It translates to CASSEQGADLYEQYF.

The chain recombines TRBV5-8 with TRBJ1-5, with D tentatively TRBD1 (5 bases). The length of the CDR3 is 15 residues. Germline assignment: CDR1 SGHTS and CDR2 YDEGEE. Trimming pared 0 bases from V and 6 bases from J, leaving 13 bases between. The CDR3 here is CASSLGQGPVQPQHF. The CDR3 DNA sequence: TGTGCCAGCAGCTTGGGTCAGGGTCCGGTTCAGCCCCAGCATTTT. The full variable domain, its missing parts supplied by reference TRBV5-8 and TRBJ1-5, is EAGVTQSPTHLIKTRGQQATLRCSPISGHTSVYWYQQALGLGLQFLLWYDEGEERNRGNFPPRFSGRQFPNYSSELNVNALELEDSALYLCASSLGQGPVQPQHFGDGTRLSIL.

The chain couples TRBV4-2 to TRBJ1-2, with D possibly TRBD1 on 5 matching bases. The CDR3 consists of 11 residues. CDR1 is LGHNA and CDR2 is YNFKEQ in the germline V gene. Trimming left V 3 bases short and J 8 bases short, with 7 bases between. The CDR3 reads CASSHSGGYTF. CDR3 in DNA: TGTGCCAGCAGCCACTCAGGGGGCTACACCTTC.

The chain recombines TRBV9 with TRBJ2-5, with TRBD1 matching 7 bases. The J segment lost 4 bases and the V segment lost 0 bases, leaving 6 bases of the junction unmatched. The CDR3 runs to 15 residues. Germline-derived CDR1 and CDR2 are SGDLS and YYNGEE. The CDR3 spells CASSVGQGWGETQYF. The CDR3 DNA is TGTGCCAGCAGCGTAGGACAGGGTTGGGGAGAGACCCAGTACTTC.

CDR3: CASSSFPGQSVASTDTQYF. Written as DNA, the CDR3 is TGTGCCAGCTCATCGTTCCCGGGACAGTCCGTCGCTAGCACAGATACGCAGTATTTT. The chain uses TRBV18 and TRBJ2-3; the match to TRBD1 covers 7 bases. Germline CDR1 and CDR2: KGHSH and LQKENI. V lost 5 bases, J lost 0 bases, and 17 bases stayed unmatched. The CDR3 consists of 19 residues.

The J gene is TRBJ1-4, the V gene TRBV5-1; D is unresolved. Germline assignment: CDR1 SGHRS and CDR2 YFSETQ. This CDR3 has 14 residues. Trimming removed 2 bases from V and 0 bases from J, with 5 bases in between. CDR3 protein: CASSFTATNEKLFF. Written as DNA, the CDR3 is TGCGCCAGCAGCTTTACAGCAACTAATGAAAAACTGTTTTTT.

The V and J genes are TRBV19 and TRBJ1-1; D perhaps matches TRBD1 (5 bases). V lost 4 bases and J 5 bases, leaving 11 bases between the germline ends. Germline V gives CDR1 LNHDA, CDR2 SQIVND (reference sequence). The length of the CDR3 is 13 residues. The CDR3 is CASSTTEGTEAFF. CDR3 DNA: TGTGCCAGTAGTACGACGGAGGGGACTGAAGCTTTCTTT.

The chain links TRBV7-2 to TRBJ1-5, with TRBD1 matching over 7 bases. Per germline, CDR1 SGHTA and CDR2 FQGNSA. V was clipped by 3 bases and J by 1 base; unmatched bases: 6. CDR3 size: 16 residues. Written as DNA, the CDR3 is TGTGCCAGCAGCTTTTGGACAGGAGAGAGCAATCAGCCCCAGCATTTT. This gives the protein CASSFWTGESNQPQHF.

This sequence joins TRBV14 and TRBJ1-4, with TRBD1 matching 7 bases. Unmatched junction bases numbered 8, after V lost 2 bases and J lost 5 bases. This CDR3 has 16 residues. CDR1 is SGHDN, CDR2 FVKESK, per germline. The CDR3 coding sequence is TGTGCCAGCAGCCAACTAGCGACAGGGTCAAATGAAAAACTGTTTTTT. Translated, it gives CASSQLATGSNEKLFF. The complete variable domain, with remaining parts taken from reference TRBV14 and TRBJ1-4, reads EAGVTQFPSHSVIEKGQTVTLRCDPISGHDNLYWYRRVMGKEIKFLLHFVKESKQDESGMPNNRFLAERTGGTYSTLKVQPAELEDSGVYFCASSQLATGSNEKLFFGSGTQLSVL.

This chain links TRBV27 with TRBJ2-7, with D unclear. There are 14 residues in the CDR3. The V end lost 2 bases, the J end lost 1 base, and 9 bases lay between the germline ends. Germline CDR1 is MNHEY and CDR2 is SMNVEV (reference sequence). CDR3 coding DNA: TGTGCCAGCAGTTTAGGCCAGGCATCCTACGAGCAGTACTTC. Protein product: CASSLGQASYEQYF.

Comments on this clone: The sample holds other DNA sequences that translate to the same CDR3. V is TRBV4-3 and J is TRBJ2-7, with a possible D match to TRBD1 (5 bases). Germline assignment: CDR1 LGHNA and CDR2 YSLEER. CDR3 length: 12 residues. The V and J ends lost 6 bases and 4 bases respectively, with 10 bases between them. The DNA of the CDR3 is TGCGCCAGCAGTCGTCAGGGATACGAGCAGTACTTC. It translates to CASSRQGYEQYF.

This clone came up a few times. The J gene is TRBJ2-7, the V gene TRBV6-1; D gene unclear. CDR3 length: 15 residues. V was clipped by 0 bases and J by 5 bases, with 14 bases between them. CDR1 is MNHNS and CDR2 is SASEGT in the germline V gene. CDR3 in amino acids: CASSEAGGRRDEQYF. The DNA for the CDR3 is TGTGCCAGCAGTGAAGCCGGCGGCAGACGTGACGAGCAGTACTTC.